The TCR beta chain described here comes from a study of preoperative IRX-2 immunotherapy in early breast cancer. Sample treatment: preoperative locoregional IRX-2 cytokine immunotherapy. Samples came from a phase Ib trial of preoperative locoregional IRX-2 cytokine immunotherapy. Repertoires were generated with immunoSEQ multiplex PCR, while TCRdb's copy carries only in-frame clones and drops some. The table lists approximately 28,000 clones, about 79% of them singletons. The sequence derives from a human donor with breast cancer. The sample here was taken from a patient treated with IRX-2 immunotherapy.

CDR3 DNA sequence: TGTGCCAGCAGCTTAGATTGGAGTTGGGAGACCCAGTACTTC. It translates to CASSLDWSWETQYF. This chain links TRBV7-6 with TRBJ2-5; D is undetermined. Per the germline V gene, CDR1 is SGHVS and CDR2 is FNYEAQ. The ends were cut back, 1 base at V and 5 bases at J, with 11 bases in the middle. CDR3 length: 14 amino acids.